This record looks at one TCR beta chain sequence and its context. This entry comes from a study of blood T cell repertoires in COVID-19. As for the study in general: T cells, B-cell-depleted T cells, or PBMCs supplied cDNA or gDNA.

Germline V gene sequence: CDR1 LNHDA, CDR2 SQIVND (reference sequence). This CDR3 is built from 13 residues. V was shortened by 6 bases and J by 7 bases, with 12 bases between the two germline ends. During active infection, Seattle patients enrolled and were then monitored through disease. In the study's own analysis: Amplified reference gene primers provided the basis for estimating nucleated cell counts. The assay was immunoSEQ multiplex PCR, and TCRdb's table has in-frame clones only and misses some. V and J calls and clone size follow that table, whereas D and trimming were derived from the DNA. The sample lists under 200,000 clones, about 83% occurring once.

Sequenced: peripheral blood. The clonotype originates from a woman aged 65 to 85 with COVID-19, enrolled during active disease. The chain combines TRBV19 with TRBJ2-2; tentatively, D is TRBD1 (6 bases). CDR3 bases: TGTGCCAGTAGGACAGGACAAGTCGGGGAGCTGTTTTTT. Residues: CASRTGQVGELFF.